The present T cell receptor (beta chain) was sequenced within a study of CD8+ T cells in alopecia areata. For the study at large: The authors scored treated patients' severity by affected scalp percentage.

Germline V CDR1 and CDR2: LNHDA, SQIVND (reference sequence). Trimming took off 5 bases at V and 1 base at J, with 9 bases between the two ends. The length of the CDR3 is 13 residues. Stated treatment: oral pan-JAK inhibitor, 5-10 mg twice daily. The authors extracted RNA and reverse transcribed it into cDNA as the sequencing template. Assay used: immunoSEQ multiplex PCR; TCRdb lists only in-frame clones, some missing. Of some 190,000 clones listed, roughly 60% were seen once; the top ten hold 1%. Specimen: CD4+ T cells sorted from blood, collected at week 24, from a patient treated with tofacitinib. The clonotype was recovered from a human donor with alopecia areata. V and J are TRBV19 and TRBJ2-7, with D possibly TRBD2 on 5 matching bases. The CDR3 region has the DNA TGTGCCAGTAGTGCGGGCCAATCCTACGAGCAGTACTTC. It translates to CASSAGQSYEQYF.